The rows below give T cell receptor beta chains drawn from one sample of a study of tumor-infiltrating lymphocytes in oesophageal squamous cell carcinoma. TCRdb analysed the PCR reads with MiXCR anew, one entry per CDR3 protein. This table has around 14,000 distinct CDR3 sequences, about 50% appearing once. The sequencing sample was made of esophageal tumor tissue. The receptor source for this set is a male donor with esophageal squamous cell carcinoma. CDR3s include the opening cysteine and the closing phenylalanine or tryptophan. Fields, in order: J gene, D gene, V gene, clone size, CDR3 protein, CDR3 DNA. D genes are given only for firm matches. Clone sizes are given selectively: once, few, many, or a class where the clone is expanded.

>TRBJ1-6|-|TRBV27|-
CASSLRIRNNSPLHF
TGTGCCAGCAGTCTCCGAATTAGAAATAATTCACCCCTCCACTTT
>TRBJ2-7|TRBD1|TRBV18|few
CASSPPYRGPYEQYF
TGTGCCAGCTCACCACCGTACAGGGGGCCCTACGAGCAGTACTTC
>TRBJ2-7|-|TRBV7-2|many
CASSLASSYEQYF
TGTGCCAGCAGCCTGGCAAGCTCCTACGAGCAGTACTTC
>TRBJ2-7|-|TRBV6-1|once
CASSEALRTVSSYEQYF
TGTGCCAGCAGTGAAGCGCTTCGGACAGTGAGCTCCTACGAGCAGTACTTC
>TRBJ2-7|-|TRBV7-2|-
CASSPYTQTYEQYF
TGTGCCAGCAGCCCCTACACGCAAACCTACGAGCAGTACTTC
>TRBJ2-5|TRBD1|TRBV12-3/TRBV12-4|-
CASSSSGTGNQETQYF
TGTGCCAGCAGTTCGTCCGGGACAGGGAACCAAGAGACCCAGTACTTC
>TRBJ1-4|TRBD1|TRBV5-1|-
CASSWGTADEKLFF
TGCGCCAGCAGCTGGGGGACAGCAGATGAAAAACTGTTTTTT
>TRBJ1-1|-|TRBV2|few
CASSEQLSTEAFF
TGTGCCAGCAGTGAACAGTTGAGCACTGAAGCTTTCTTT
>TRBJ1-2|-|TRBV6-1|few
CASSEAGYGYTF
TGTGCCAGCAGTGAAGCAGGCTATGGCTACACCTTC
>TRBJ2-3|TRBD2|TRBV28|many
CASSHPRGLAGGYTQYF
TGTGCCAGCAGCCATCCCAGAGGACTAGCGGGAGGGTATACGCAGTATTTT